This is a list of T cell receptor beta chains from one sample in a study of early T cells in non-severe SARS-CoV-2 infection. Each CDR3 protein is one row after TCRdb ran MiXCR on the 5' RACE reads. The profile shows roughly 65,000 distinct CDR3 sequences, under 13% of them singletons. The sequencing sample was made of whole blood. The receptors derive from an adult who was a healthcare worker with PCR-confirmed SARS-CoV-2 infection or an uninfected control (not recorded which). Each CDR3 is given with its conserved first and last residue. Each record gives: J gene, clone size, V gene, D gene, CDR3 protein, CDR3 DNA. The D gene is left open where the match is weak. A clone size is listed for some rows: how often the clone was seen (once, few, many), or a class if it is expanded.

TRBJ2-3,few,TRBV6-2/TRBV6-3,NA,CASSYSETDTQYF,TGTGCCAGCAGTTACTCTGAAACAGATACGCAGTATTTT
TRBJ1-3,many,TRBV6-5,NA,CASSYSGASGNTIYF,TGTGCCAGCAGTTACTCTGGGGCGTCTGGAAACACCATATATTTT
TRBJ2-7,few,TRBV7-9,NA,CASSPWTNSYEQYF,TGTGCCAGCAGCCCCTGGACCAATTCCTACGAGCAGTACTTC
TRBJ1-5,few,TRBV6-2/TRBV6-3,TRBD1,CASSYRIQGASNQPQHF,TGTGCCAGCAGCTATCGGATACAGGGGGCGAGCAATCAGCCCCAGCATTTT
TRBJ2-5,NA,TRBV4-3,NA,CASSQDGMRAETQYF,TGCGCCAGCAGCCAAGATGGAATGAGAGCGGAGACCCAGTACTTC
TRBJ2-7,few,TRBV20-1,TRBD1,CSAGRTGREQYF,TGCAGTGCTGGTCGGACAGGGCGCGAGCAGTACTTC
TRBJ1-3,many,TRBV7-2,TRBD1,CASSLAGGSGNTIYF,TGTGCCAGCAGCTTGGCAGGGGGCTCTGGAAACACCATATATTTT
TRBJ2-2,many,TRBV20-1,NA,CLLAANTGELFF,TGCCTCTTAGCAGCGAACACCGGGGAGCTGTTTTTT
TRBJ2-7,NA,TRBV4-1,NA,CASSLHNAGSYEQYF,TGCGCCAGCAGCCTACACAATGCGGGATCCTACGAGCAGTACTTC
TRBJ1-5,few,TRBV2,TRBD1,CASRPGTGYSGQPQHF,TGTGCCAGCAGGCCCGGGACAGGCTACTCGGGGCAGCCCCAGCATTTT
TRBJ2-7,few,TRBV11-1,NA,CASSSKPDEQYF,TGTGCCAGCAGCTCGAAACCTGACGAGCAGTACTTC
TRBJ2-1,few,TRBV10-2,NA,CASSSSDEQFF,TGCGCCAGCAGTTCTTCAGATGAGCAGTTCTTC
TRBJ1-3,NA,TRBV10-3,NA,CAISAAGISSENTIYF,TGTGCCATCAGTGCAGCAGGCATAAGCTCTGAAAACACCATATATTTT
TRBJ2-1,few,TRBV7-2,TRBD2,CASTSGTSGRNEQFF,TGTGCCAGCACCTCGGGGACTAGCGGGCGCAATGAGCAGTTCTTC
TRBJ2-1,many,TRBV12-3/TRBV12-4,NA,CASSFPLAANEQFF,TGTGCCAGCAGTTTCCCACTAGCTGCCAATGAGCAGTTCTTC
TRBJ2-2,NA,TRBV28,NA,CASRLRPNTGELFF,TGTGCCAGCCGCCTTAGGCCGAACACCGGGGAGCTGTTTTTT
TRBJ2-3,NA,TRBV6-2/TRBV6-3,TRBD2,CASRMIPGLAGDTQYF,TGTGCCAGTCGAATGATACCCGGACTAGCAGGGGATACGCAGTATTTT
TRBJ2-7,NA,TRBV28,NA,CASSLGDVPGEQYF,TGTGCCAGCAGTTTGGGGGACGTCCCCGGAGAGCAGTACTTC
TRBJ2-5,NA,TRBV3-1,TRBD2,CASSQGTSGLGETQYF,TGTGCCAGCAGCCAAGGGACTAGCGGATTGGGCGAGACCCAGTACTTC
TRBJ2-3,many,TRBV6-2/TRBV6-3,NA,CASSHPDDTDTQYF,TGTGCCAGCAGTCATCCTGACGATACAGATACGCAGTATTTT
TRBJ2-7,NA,TRBV20-1,TRBD2,CSAKKRGSSYEQYF,TGCAGTGCTAAAAAGCGGGGAAGCTCCTACGAGCAGTACTTC
TRBJ2-7,many,TRBV28,NA,CAGGRERVGEQYF,TGTGCCGGGGGAAGAGAGCGGGTAGGCGAGCAGTACTTC
TRBJ2-7,few,TRBV28,NA,CASSLDPVRGQYF,TGTGCCAGCAGTTTGGACCCGGTAAGGGGGCAGTACTTC
TRBJ2-7,NA,TRBV19,TRBD2,CASSIRLAGGLGSEQYF,TGTGCCAGTAGTATAAGACTAGCGGGAGGCCTTGGGAGTGAGCAGTACTTC
TRBJ2-5,few,TRBV5-1,NA,CASSPTGGRETQYF,TGCGCCAGCAGCCCGACCGGGGGTCGTGAGACCCAGTACTTC
TRBJ2-1,NA,TRBV11-2,NA,CASSFDGYEQFF,TGTGCCAGCAGCTTCGATGGGTATGAGCAGTTCTTC
TRBJ2-2,few,TRBV27,NA,CASSLTGHMNTGELFF,TGTGCCAGCAGTTTAACGGGACACATGAACACCGGGGAGCTGTTTTTT
TRBJ2-7,NA,TRBV3-1,TRBD2,CASTRTSGSYEQYF,TGTGCCAGCACTCGTACTAGCGGGAGCTACGAGCAGTACTTC
TRBJ1-2,few,TRBV12-3/TRBV12-4,NA,CASSLRRQGYTF,TGTGCCAGCAGTTTGCGCCGGCAAGGCTACACCTTC
TRBJ2-2,few,TRBV12-3/TRBV12-4,NA,CASSIQQPANTGELFF,TGTGCCAGCAGTATTCAACAGCCCGCGAACACCGGGGAGCTGTTTTTT
TRBJ2-7,many,TRBV4-2,TRBD2,CASSHGTSSYEQYF,TGTGCCAGCAGCCACGGGACTAGCTCCTACGAGCAGTACTTC
TRBJ2-2,NA,TRBV7-9,NA,CASSPGTLTGELFF,TGTGCCAGCAGCCCGGGCACCCTCACCGGGGAGCTGTTTTTT
TRBJ2-1,many,TRBV7-9,TRBD2,CASNNPGGLGNNEQFF,TGTGCCAGCAACAACCCGGGGGGACTAGGAAACAATGAGCAGTTCTTC
TRBJ2-7,NA,TRBV11-2,TRBD1,CASSLEQGAYEQYF,TGTGCCAGCAGCTTAGAACAGGGGGCGTACGAGCAGTACTTC
TRBJ2-7,NA,TRBV30,NA,CAWSSGIYYEQYF,TGTGCCTGGAGTTCGGGCATATACTACGAGCAGTACTTC
TRBJ2-1,NA,TRBV4-1,TRBD2,CASSQVPRGRSNEQFF,TGCGCCAGCAGCCAAGTCCCCCGCGGGAGGAGCAATGAGCAGTTCTTC
TRBJ1-1,many,TRBV2,TRBD1,CASSARQGASTEAFF,TGTGCCAGCAGTGCCCGACAGGGGGCTAGCACTGAAGCTTTCTTT
TRBJ1-5,few,TRBV10-3,NA,CAISDSNQPQHF,TGTGCCATCAGTGACAGCAATCAGCCCCAGCATTTT
TRBJ2-5,few,TRBV5-5,NA,CASSFLGLAAETQYF,TGTGCCAGCAGCTTTCTAGGACTCGCGGCGGAGACCCAGTACTTC
TRBJ2-5,NA,TRBV12-3/TRBV12-4,TRBD1,CASSLRDRGGKETQYF,TGTGCCAGCAGTCTCCGGGACAGGGGCGGGAAAGAGACCCAGTACTTC
TRBJ2-7,few,TRBV23-1,NA,CASTWGESGLEQYF,TGCGCCAGCACTTGGGGGGAATCAGGCCTCGAGCAGTACTTC
TRBJ1-5,many,TRBV15,TRBD1,CATSRDYGQGYQPQHF,TGTGCCACCAGCAGAGATTATGGACAGGGGTATCAGCCCCAGCATTTT
TRBJ1-5,NA,TRBV20-1,NA,CSALSIGNQPQHF,TGCAGTGCCCTATCGATAGGCAATCAGCCCCAGCATTTT
TRBJ2-1,NA,TRBV12-3/TRBV12-4,NA,CASGTGYNEQFF,TGTGCCAGCGGGACCGGCTACAATGAGCAGTTCTTC
TRBJ2-5,NA,TRBV19,NA,CASSTRTDETQYF,TGTGCCAGTAGTACCCGGACCGACGAGACCCAGTACTTC
TRBJ1-1,few,TRBV11-2,TRBD1,CASSLGDRVSEAFF,TGTGCCAGCAGCTTAGGGGACAGGGTATCTGAAGCTTTCTTT
TRBJ1-2,NA,TRBV4-1,NA,CASSQAGTKDYGYTF,TGCGCCAGCAGCCAAGCCGGGACAAAAGACTATGGCTACACCTTC
TRBJ2-1,NA,TRBV10-3,TRBD2,CAISESSGRTVYNEQFF,TGTGCCATCAGTGAGTCTAGCGGGAGGACCGTTTACAATGAGCAGTTCTTC
TRBJ2-3,NA,TRBV29-1,NA,CSVYTPGWVGSRADTQYF,TGCAGCGTTTACACCCCGGGTTGGGTCGGGAGTCGGGCAGATACGCAGTATTTT
TRBJ2-1,NA,TRBV12-3/TRBV12-4,TRBD2,CASRPSGKGSEQFF,TGTGCCAGCAGACCTAGCGGGAAAGGTAGTGAGCAGTTCTTC
TRBJ2-3,many,TRBV18,NA,CASSPRTVGADTQYF,TGTGCCAGCTCACCTCGAACTGTTGGGGCAGATACGCAGTATTTT
TRBJ2-3,NA,TRBV20-1,NA,CSDTPWGTDTQYF,TGCAGTGATACCCCATGGGGCACAGATACGCAGTATTTT
TRBJ1-2,NA,TRBV6-5,TRBD1,CASSSATGLFYGYTF,TGTGCCAGCAGTTCCGCGACAGGGTTATTCTATGGCTACACCTTC